The T cell receptor (beta chain) described here comes from a study of T cell repertoires in cytomegalovirus infection. About the research overall: Indicated by public TCR beta signatures were CMV infection and matching HLA type. Study observations and caveats: Summed frequency of public TCR beta families distinguished CMV carriers with the relevant HLA. HLA-C-restricted CMV clonotypes gave the most frequent clonotype in two of eight donors.

The table lists this clonotype with a few counts. Antigen specificity is unknown. MiXCR, applied by TCRdb to the reads, yields one record per CDR3 protein. The top ten hold under 2% of the sample, which has under 250,000 distinct CDR3 sequences, 9% to 15% seen once. The CDR3 contains 14 residues. The germline V and J ends were trimmed by 0 bases and 8 bases, with 13 bases remaining between them. Germline V lookup: CDR1 DFQATT, CDR2 SNEGSKA (reference sequence). The chain recombines TRBV20-1 with TRBJ1-4; possible D gene TRBD1, 5 bases. The receptor's source is a human donor in good health (CMV status not recorded). Some clones in this sample may be carry-over from other donors' samples. The sequencing input was PBMCs. The CDR3 is CSARDQRGAEKLFF. CDR3 bases: TGCAGTGCTAGAGATCAGAGAGGGGCCGAAAAACTGTTTTTT.